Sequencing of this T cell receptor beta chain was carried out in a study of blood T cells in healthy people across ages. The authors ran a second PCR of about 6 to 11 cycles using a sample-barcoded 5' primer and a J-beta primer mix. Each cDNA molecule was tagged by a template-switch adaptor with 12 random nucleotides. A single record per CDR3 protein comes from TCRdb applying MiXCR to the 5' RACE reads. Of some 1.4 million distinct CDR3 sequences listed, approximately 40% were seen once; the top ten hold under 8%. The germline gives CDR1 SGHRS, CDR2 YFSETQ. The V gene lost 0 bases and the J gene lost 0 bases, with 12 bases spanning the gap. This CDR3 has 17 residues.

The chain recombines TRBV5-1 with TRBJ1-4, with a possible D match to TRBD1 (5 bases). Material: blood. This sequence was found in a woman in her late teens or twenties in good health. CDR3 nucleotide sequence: TGCGCCAGCAGCTTGGTTGGGGCGGCTTCAACTAATGAAAAACTGTTTTTT. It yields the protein CASSLVGAASTNEKLFF.